The T cell receptor beta chain described here comes from a study of blood T cell repertoires in COVID-19. As for the study in general: From T cells, B-cell-depleted T cells, or PBMCs came the material, which was cDNA or gDNA.

Germline V gene data show CDR1 as MNHEY and CDR2 as SVGAGI. This CDR3 is 13 amino acids long. Trimming took off 4 bases at V and 6 bases at J, with 7 bases between the two ends. The study recruited people aged 18 to 89 years across roughly 25 US areas. Before being deemed recovered, Cohort 3 donors had two negative PCRs, clearance, or symptom resolution. Per the original methods: By means of reference gene primer amplification, nucleated cell counts were estimated. TCRdb keeps only in-frame clones here, not all; method: immunoSEQ multiplex PCR. The V and J calls and clone size come from that table; D and trimming were worked out from the DNA. The sample comprises 450,000 or so clones, less than 95% of which are singletons, and 0.6% to 0.7% rests with the top ten.

The sample was PBMCs or T cells enriched from blood (not recorded which). The V call is TRBV6-5, the J call TRBJ1-6; no reliable D call. The sequence derives from a man younger than 35 who had recovered from COVID-19. As DNA, the CDR3 is TGTGCCAGCAGTTTTTCCCTTAATTCACCCCTCCACTTT. This encodes CASSFSLNSPLHF.